Detailed here is one TCR beta chain. The specificity of this receptor is unknown. Base-call qualities are not available, and no considerably larger clone is one nucleotide away. The data originate from a study of shared clonotypes between healthy human individuals (dated by TCRdb to between 2020 and 2021). For the study in its entirety: The cohort comprised a couple of women and a few men aged 18 to 49 years. To estimate repertoire size and how much clonotypes are shared between individuals, the study performed deep sequencing of blood TCR repertoires from a few healthy adults. Libraries were prepared and TCR repertoires were sequenced by different laboratories using diverse techniques, in order to increase sequencing depth and limit assay-specific biases. For each donor, CD4 naive and CD4 memory were each given three plates, CD8 naive was given two plates, and CD8 memory was given one plate. Per donor, leukapheresis produced somewhere between about 0.94 and 9 billion PBMCs. On the study overall, not on this receptor specifically: Sampling was limited to blood, and TCR repertoires in tissue likely differ from TCR repertoires in blood. Because the study included a small number of donors, the genetic and exposure-history diversity represented was limited. Incomplete sequencing was indicated by rarefaction of sorted-subset datasets, despite the large sequencing depth. Across a handful of donors, roughly 5% of naive CD4, roughly 3.4% of naive CD8, approximately 2.5% of memory CD4, and approximately 0.4% of memory CD8 clonotypes were shared. Based on pairwise subsampling, the degree of clonotype sharing among donors was expected to be affected by sequencing depth. Higher generation probabilities were observed for clonotypes shared by all four sorted-subset donors than for non-shared clonotypes. Naive subsets generally had larger estimated clonotype richness than memory subsets.

Using the deep immunoSEQ assay, TCR CDR3 regions were amplified from genomic DNA by multiplex PCR. For each cell subset, the extracted genomic DNA was distributed evenly across all wells of several immunoSEQ 96-well plates, and each plate served as one replicate. For sorted subsets, each replicate PCR was loaded with 200 ng genomic DNA, equivalent to some 27,000 T cell genomes. Purified libraries were quantified with a Qubit 3.0 fluorometer, sized on a Bioanalyzer 2100, and re-quantified with the KAPA Library Quantification kit. Every immunoSEQ 96-well plate was sequenced on a dedicated single-read 150-cycle Illumina NextSeq 550 flow cell. In the paper's pipeline: The immunoSEQ output contained only junctional sequences without quality scores, so filtering could not match that applied to full-length reads. To assign V/J genes and CDR3, sequences were annotated using PyIR, a Python wrapper for IgBLAST v1.9, with IMGT germline references. Reads were filtered out if the reads had weak V/J assignments (E-value above 1e-6), no CDR3, stop codons, out-of-frame junctions, or ambiguous translated residues. V3J clonotypes were defined as sequences sharing an identical inferred V gene, J gene, and CDR3 amino acid sequence. Percentage overlap between repertoires was computed as shared unique clonotypes divided by the size of the smaller repertoire. Repertoire richness was assessed with RTK rarefaction, the Chao1 estimator, and Recon v2.1 estimates of unobserved clonotypes. For all TCRbeta clonotypes obtained by the gDNA method from several donors, generation probabilities were computed with OLGA. Held by TCRdb, this immuneACCESS table contains in-frame sequences only and omits some clones. Under half of the omission traces to an unresolved V gene where checked; the cause of the rest is unknown. That table is the source of V, J and clone size, and D and trimming were worked out from the DNA. The sample yields about 2.3 million clones; about 92% were counted once. The leading ten clones occupy under 0.45% of the sample.

Healthy HIV-negative adults with no recently reported acute infections or vaccinations were included as donors. Every donor was a Caucasian adult living in Nashville, Tennessee, USA. CD4+ T cells were enriched through magnetic negative selection, after which naive cells were positively selected on CD45RA and the remaining negative fraction served as the memory subset. After blood collection by leukapheresis, PBMCs were isolated using Ficoll-Histopaque density gradient centrifugation and then cryopreserved in the vapor phase of liquid nitrogen. Analytical flow cytometry was used to check the purity and quantity of each magnetically sorted T cell population. Each sorted fraction had its genomic DNA isolated and then quantified by UV absorbance on a Nanodrop 2000c. The sequencing input was naive CD4+ T cells from PBMCs. The sample's cell subset or site label is to be understood as: CD45RA+ positively selected. This TCR derives from a man younger than 35 in good health. Some clones in this sample may be carry-over from other donors' samples.

The DNA reads TGCGCCAGCAGCTTGGCCGGGGCTAGCGGGACAAGCTCCTACGAGCAGTACTTC. Translated, it reads CASSLAGASGTSSYEQYF. The V and J segments used are TRBV5-1 and TRBJ2-7; 9 nucleotides in the junction match TRBD2. The CDR3 starts with the cysteine, ends with the phenylalanine, and has 18 residues. The sequence is cut down to CDR3 DNA, 54 bases in frame from base 1. CDR1 and CDR2 are read off the germline V gene as SGHRS and YFSETQ. Germline trimming: 0 bases from V, 0 bases from J; junction bases outside gene matches: 10.